One sample yielded the 8 T cell receptor beta chains listed below, sequenced in a study of PD-1 blockade in classical Hodgkin lymphoma. Relapse after autologous stem cell transplantation occurred in every patient, and brentuximab vedotin exposure varied. TCRdb's copy holds only in-frame clones and misses some; the assay was immunoSEQ multiplex PCR. The table lists about 100,000 clones, about 89% of them singletons. This material consisted of peripheral blood mononuclear cells (PBMCs), taken before the second cycle of nivolumab. The origin of the receptors is a human donor with classical Hodgkin lymphoma.

The chain is built from TRBV5-1 and TRBJ2-3; 9 nucleotides agree with TRBD1. The CDR3 runs to 15 residues. In germline, CDR1 is SGHRS, CDR2 YFSETQ. V lost 2 bases, J lost 7 bases, and 8 bases stayed unmatched. CDR3 nucleotide sequence: TGCGCCAGCAGCTTTCCGGACAGGGGATCGTATACGCAGTATTTT. It yields the protein CASSFPDRGSYTQYF. The whole variable domain, remainder taken from reference TRBV5-1 and TRBJ2-3, is KAGVTQTPRYLIKTRGQQVTLSCSPISGHRSVSWYQQTPGQGLQFLFEYFSETQRNKGNFPGRFSGRQFSNSRSEMNVSTLELGDSALYLCASSFPDRGSYTQYFGPGTRLTVL.

The rearrangement joins TRBV28 to TRBJ1-5; tentatively, D is TRBD1 (6 bases). Germline V gene data show CDR1 as MDHEN and CDR2 as SYDVKM. The CDR3 length is 15 residues. V was trimmed by 6 bases and J by 4 bases, leaving 16 bases between them. CDR3 nucleotide sequence: TGTGCCAGCAGAATGCCAGGGGTCTTAAATCAGCCCCAGCATTTT. It encodes CASRMPGVLNQPQHF.

Concerning this clone: At the DNA level, this CDR3 is encoded by other sequences in the same sample as well. V usage is TRBV5-5 and J usage is TRBJ2-3, with D possibly matching TRBD2 (5 bases). Trimming took off 2 bases at V and 6 bases at J, with 10 bases between the two ends. The germline CDR1 and CDR2 sequences are SGHKS and YYEKEE (reference sequence). The CDR3 runs to 13 residues. CDR3: CASSLRGGDTQYF. DNA of the CDR3: TGTGCCAGCAGCTTACGGGGTGGGGATACGCAGTATTTT.

The rearrangement links TRBV5-1 to TRBJ1-1, with D hard to call. V was shortened by 2 bases and J by 2 bases, with 13 bases between the two germline ends. This CDR3 is built from 15 residues. Per germline, CDR1 SGHRS and CDR2 YFSETQ. The CDR3 spells CASSLTGQTNTEAFF. CDR3 DNA: TGCGCCAGCAGCTTAACTGGGCAGACCAACACTGAAGCTTTCTTT.

J is TRBJ1-5 and V is TRBV28, with TRBD1 as a possible D gene (5 bases). CDR3 length: 16 residues. Germline assignment: CDR1 MDHEN and CDR2 SYDVKM. Trimming took 1 base from V and 6 from J, leaving 16 bases between them. The CDR3 reads CASSLSWGGGAQPQHF. In nucleotides, the CDR3 is TGTGCCAGCAGTTTATCCTGGGGCGGGGGAGCTCAGCCCCAGCATTTT.

The chain carries TRBV28 and TRBJ1-2, with unresolved D. The V gene lost 8 bases and the J gene lost 3 bases, with 13 bases spanning the gap. This CDR3 is built from 13 residues. Germline CDR1 and CDR2: MDHEN and SYDVKM. CDR3 sequence: CASYRDGYYGYTF. DNA for the CDR3: TGTGCCAGCTACCGTGACGGATACTATGGCTACACCTTC.

V usage is TRBV2 and J usage is TRBJ2-7, with TRBD1 matching over 10 bases. Germline CDR1 is SNHLY and CDR2 is FYNNEI. V was clipped by 6 bases and J by 3 bases; unmatched bases: 8. CDR3 length: 15 amino acids. CDR3 DNA: TGTGCCAGCAGCTCACAGCGGACAGGGGGCTACGAGCAGTACTTC. It yields the protein CASSSQRTGGYEQYF.

The V call is TRBV13, the J call TRBJ2-2; 7 bases match TRBD1. V dropped 2 bases and J dropped 1; count of bases not matched to a gene: 4. The CDR3 is made up of 16 amino acids. In germline, CDR1 is PRHDT, CDR2 FYEKMQ (reference sequence). The CDR3 loop reads CASSLIGGKNTGELFF. The CDR3 nucleotides are TGTGCCAGCAGCTTAATAGGGGGCAAGAACACCGGGGAGCTGTTTTTT. The entire variable domain, with the rest obtained from reference TRBV13 and TRBJ2-2, is as follows: AAGVIQSPRHLIKEKRETATLKCYPIPRHDTVYWYQQGPGQDPQFLISFYEKMQSDKGSIPDRFSAQQFSDYHSELNMSSLELGDSALYFCASSLIGGKNTGELFFGEGSRLTVL.